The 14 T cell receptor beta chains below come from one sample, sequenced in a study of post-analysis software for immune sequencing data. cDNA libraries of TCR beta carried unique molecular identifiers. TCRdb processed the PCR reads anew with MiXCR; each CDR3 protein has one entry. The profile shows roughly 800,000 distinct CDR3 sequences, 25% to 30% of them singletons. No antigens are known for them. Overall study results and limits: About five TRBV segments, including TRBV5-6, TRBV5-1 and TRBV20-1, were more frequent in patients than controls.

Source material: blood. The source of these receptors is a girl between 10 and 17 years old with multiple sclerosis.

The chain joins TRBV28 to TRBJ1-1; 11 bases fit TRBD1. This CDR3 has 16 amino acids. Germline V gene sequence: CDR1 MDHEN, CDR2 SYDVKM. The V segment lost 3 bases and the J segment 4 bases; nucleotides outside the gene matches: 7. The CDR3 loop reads CASSFAPGQGVTEAFF. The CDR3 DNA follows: TGTGCCAGCAGTTTTGCCCCGGGACAGGGGGTCACTGAAGCTTTCTTT.

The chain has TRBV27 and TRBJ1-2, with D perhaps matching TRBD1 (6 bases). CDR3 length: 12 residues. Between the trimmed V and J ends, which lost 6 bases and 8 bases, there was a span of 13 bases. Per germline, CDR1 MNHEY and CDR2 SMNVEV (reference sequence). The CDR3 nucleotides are TGTGCCAGCAGCCGGATGGGGGGCGGCTACACCTTC. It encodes CASSRMGGGYTF.

The chain's CDR3 is CASSLVQGQGNSPLHF. CDR3 bases: TGCGCCAGCAGCTTGGTCCAAGGACAGGGTAATTCACCCCTCCACTTT. The chain is built from TRBV5-1 and TRBJ1-6; the match to TRBD1 covers 8 bases. Germline values: CDR1 SGHRS, CDR2 YFSETQ. The CDR3 is 16 amino acids. The V segment lost 0 bases and the J segment 6 bases; nucleotides outside the gene matches: 5.

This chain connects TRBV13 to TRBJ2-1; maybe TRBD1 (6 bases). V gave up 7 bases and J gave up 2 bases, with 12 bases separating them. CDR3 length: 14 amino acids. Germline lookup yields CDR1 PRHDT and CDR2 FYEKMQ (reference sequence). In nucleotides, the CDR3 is TGTGCCAGCAAAGCGACAGGTCCCTACAATGAGCAGTTCTTC. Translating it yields CASKATGPYNEQFF.

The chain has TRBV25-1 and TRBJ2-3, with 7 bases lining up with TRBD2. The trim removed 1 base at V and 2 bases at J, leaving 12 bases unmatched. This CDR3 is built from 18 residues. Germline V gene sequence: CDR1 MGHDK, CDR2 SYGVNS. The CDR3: CASSESSWASGHTDTQYF. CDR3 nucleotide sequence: TGTGCCAGCAGTGAATCGTCGTGGGCTAGCGGCCACACAGATACGCAGTATTTT. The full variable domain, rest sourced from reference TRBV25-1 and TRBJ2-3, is EADIYQTPRYLVIGTGKKITLECSQTMGHDKMYWYQQDPGMELHLIHYSYGVNSTEKGDLSSESTVSRIRTEHFPLTLESARPSHTSQYLCASSESSWASGHTDTQYFGPGTRLTVL.

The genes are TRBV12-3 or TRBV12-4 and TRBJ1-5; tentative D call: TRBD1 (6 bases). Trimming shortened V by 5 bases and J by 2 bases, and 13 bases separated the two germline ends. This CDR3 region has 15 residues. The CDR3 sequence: CASSDTGRGNQPQHF. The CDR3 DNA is TGTGCCAGCAGTGATACAGGGAGAGGCAATCAGCCCCAGCATTTT.

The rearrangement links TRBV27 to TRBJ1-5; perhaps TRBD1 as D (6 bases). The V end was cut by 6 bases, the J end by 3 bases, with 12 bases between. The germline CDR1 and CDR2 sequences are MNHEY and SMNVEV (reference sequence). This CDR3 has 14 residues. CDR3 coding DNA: TGTGCCAGCAGCCGTGCAGGGGTCAATCAGCCCCAGCATTTT. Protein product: CASSRAGVNQPQHF.

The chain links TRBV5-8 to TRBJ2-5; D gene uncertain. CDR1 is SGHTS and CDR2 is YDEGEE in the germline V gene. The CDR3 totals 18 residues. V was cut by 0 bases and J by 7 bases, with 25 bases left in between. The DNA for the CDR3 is TGTGCCAGCAGCTTGGGCCGGGTGGGCCCGGTTACCGGTAGGACCCAGTACTTC. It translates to CASSLGRVGPVTGRTQYF.

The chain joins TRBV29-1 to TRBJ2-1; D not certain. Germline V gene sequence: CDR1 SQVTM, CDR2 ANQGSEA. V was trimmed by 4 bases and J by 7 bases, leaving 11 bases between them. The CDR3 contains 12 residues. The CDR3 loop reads CSVGQPRNEQFF. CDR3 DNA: TGCAGCGTTGGGCAGCCGCGAAATGAGCAGTTCTTC.

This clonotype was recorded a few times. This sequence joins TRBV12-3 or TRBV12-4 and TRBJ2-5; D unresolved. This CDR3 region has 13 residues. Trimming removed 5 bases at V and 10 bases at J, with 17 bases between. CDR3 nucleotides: TGTGCCAGCAGTGCCTCCCGGACCCGAGACCAGTACTTC. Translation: CASSASRTRDQYF.

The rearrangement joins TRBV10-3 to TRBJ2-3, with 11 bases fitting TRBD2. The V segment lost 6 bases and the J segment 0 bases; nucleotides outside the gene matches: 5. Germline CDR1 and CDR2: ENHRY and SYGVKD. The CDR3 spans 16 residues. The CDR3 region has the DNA TGTGCCATCAGGAGCCCTAGCGGGAGGAGCACAGATACGCAGTATTTT. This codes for CAIRSPSGRSTDTQYF.

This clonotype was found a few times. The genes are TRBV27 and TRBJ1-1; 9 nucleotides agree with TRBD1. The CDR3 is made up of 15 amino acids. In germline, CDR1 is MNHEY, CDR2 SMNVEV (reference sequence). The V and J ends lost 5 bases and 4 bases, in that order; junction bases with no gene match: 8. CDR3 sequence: CASSLTGTGITEAFF. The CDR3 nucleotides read TGTGCCAGCAGTCTGACGGGGACAGGGATCACTGAAGCTTTCTTT.

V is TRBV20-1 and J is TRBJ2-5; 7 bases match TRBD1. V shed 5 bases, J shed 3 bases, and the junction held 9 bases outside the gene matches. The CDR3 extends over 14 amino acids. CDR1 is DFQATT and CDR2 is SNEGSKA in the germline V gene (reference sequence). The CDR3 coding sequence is TGCAGTGCTGCATCCCCTACAGGGGAAGAGACCCAGTACTTC. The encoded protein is CSAASPTGEETQYF.

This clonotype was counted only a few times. The DNA of the CDR3 is TGTGCCAGCAGCTTGGAGTACACAGATACGCAGTATTTT. It encodes CASSLEYTDTQYF. The chain employs TRBV5-6 and TRBJ2-3, with D unclear. The germline V gene has CDR1 SGHDT and CDR2 YYEEEE. The CDR3 extends over 13 amino acids. With 0 bases removed from V and 2 bases from J, the gap between germline ends came to 4 bases.